These 32 T cell receptor beta chains share one sample of origin, sequenced in a study of blood T cells in healthy people across ages. Combining a sample-barcoded 5' primer with a J-beta primer mix, a second PCR ran for 7 to 11 cycles. One entry per CDR3 protein, called by TCRdb with MiXCR from the 5' RACE reads. The table lists fewer than 2 million distinct CDR3 sequences, approximately 40% of them singletons. Specimen: blood. These receptors were taken from a human donor in good health.

V gene TRBV7-9 combines with J gene TRBJ1-2; tentatively, D is TRBD1 (5 bases). Deletions cut 2 bases from V and 4 bases from J, with 11 bases between. The germline V gene encodes CDR1 SEHNR and CDR2 FQNEAQ (reference sequence). This CDR3 is built from 14 residues. The CDR3 DNA reads as TGTGCCAGCAGCTTAATGGGGGATTCCTATGGCTACACCTTC. It is translated as CASSLMGDSYGYTF.

V gene TRBV6-6 combines with J gene TRBJ2-1, with D uncertain. CDR3 length equals 14 residues. Germline CDR1 MNHNY, CDR2 SVGAGI (reference sequence). V was trimmed by 4 bases and J by 8 bases, leaving 15 bases between them. The CDR3 DNA reads as TGTGCCAGCAGTTCCTTAGATCGTCTGGATGAGCAGTTCTTC. Translated, it gives CASSSLDRLDEQFF.

The chain is built from TRBV7-2 and TRBJ2-7; D ambiguous. CDR1 is SGHTA and CDR2 is FQGNSA in the germline V gene. The CDR3 is made up of 16 amino acids. V was clipped by 1 base and J by 6 bases, with 19 bases between them. The CDR3 loop is CASSLDGPGLPSEQYF. The CDR3 coding sequence is TGTGCCAGCAGCTTAGACGGTCCCGGGTTACCCTCCGAGCAGTACTTC.

This clonotype appeared a few times. This sequence joins TRBV7-2 and TRBJ2-4; a weak D match, TRBD1 (6 bases). The tail of the sequence fits TRBJ2-7 better, so the J call may be wrong. The CDR3 contains 16 residues. Germline CDR1 reads SGHTA; CDR2 reads FQGNSA. The CDR3 is CASSLEETGLTYEQYF. The CDR3, as DNA: TGTGCCAGCAGCTTAGAGGAGACAGGCCTGACCTACGAGCAGTACTTC.

The chain recombines TRBV30 with TRBJ2-7; D is possibly TRBD2 (5 bases). The V and J ends lost 2 bases and 0 bases respectively, with 11 bases between them. The CDR3 runs 14 residues. Germline V gene sequence: CDR1 GTSNPN, CDR2 SVGIG (reference sequence). CDR3 loop: CAWSHHGLSYEQYF. DNA of the CDR3: TGTGCCTGGAGTCATCACGGACTCTCCTACGAGCAGTACTTC. The whole variable domain, remainder taken from reference TRBV30 and TRBJ2-7, is SQTIHQWPATLVQPVGSPLSLECTVEGTSNPNLYWYRQAAGRGLQLLFYSVGIGQISSEVPQNLSASRPQDRQFILSSKKLLLSDSGFYLCAWSHHGLSYEQYFGPGTRLTVT.

The genes are TRBV6-1 and TRBJ2-3; D call uncertain. Trimming removed 1 base from V and 6 bases from J, with 11 bases in between. Germline assignment: CDR1 MNHNS and CDR2 SASEGT. This CDR3 region has 14 residues. This chain's CDR3 is CASSEEPGGDTQYF. In nucleotides, the CDR3 is TGTGCCAGCAGTGAAGAGCCGGGTGGGGATACGCAGTATTTT.

This clonotype was seen many times. The V call is TRBV27, the J call TRBJ1-2; no clear D gene. Germline V CDR1 and CDR2: MNHEY, SMNVEV (reference sequence). V lost 1 base, J lost 1 base, and 7 bases lay in between. The CDR3 extends over 14 amino acids. In nucleotides, the CDR3 is TGTGCCAGCAGTTTATTAGGCGGTAACTATGGCTACACCTTC. Encoded protein: CASSLLGGNYGYTF.

This clonotype was counted a few times. The gene calls are TRBV5-1 and TRBJ2-1, with 13 nucleotides matching TRBD2. The CDR3 sequence is 21 residues long. V shed 4 bases and J 5 bases; nucleotides not matched to a gene: 21. Germline V gene sequence: CDR1 SGHRS, CDR2 YFSETQ. CDR3 nucleotides: TGCGCCAGCAGCCCCCTGATCACTAGCGGGGGGGTCTACAACTTGAACAATGAGCAGTTCTTC. Translated, it gives CASSPLITSGGVYNLNNEQFF.

About this clonotype: One junction end disagrees with the germline gene, perhaps due to a read error. The chain is built from TRBV20-1 and TRBJ1-5; D remains unclear. The CDR3 has 13 amino acids. Germline-derived CDR1 and CDR2 are DFQATT and SNEGSKA (reference sequence). CDR3 bases: TGCAGTGCTAGCATTAGGTCCAATCAGCCCCGGCATTTT. Translation gives CSASIRSNQPRHF.

This clonotype was detected a few times. The chain uses TRBV7-2 and TRBJ1-2; 8 nucleotides align to TRBD1. CDR3 length: 15 amino acids. V shed 5 bases and J 1 base; nucleotides not matched to a gene: 6. Looked up from germline, CDR1 is SGHTA and CDR2 is FQGNSA. CDR3: CASSPWTGSNYGYTF. The CDR3 DNA reads TGTGCCAGCAGCCCCTGGACAGGGAGTAACTATGGCTACACCTTC.

The chain couples TRBV3-1 to TRBJ2-5; D is unclear. The assigned J gene may be wrong: the sequence end matches TRBJ2-7 better. The CDR3 consists of 13 residues. CDR1 is LGHDT, CDR2 YNNKEL, per germline (reference sequence). DNA of the CDR3: TGTGCCAGCAGCCAAGATCCCACAGACGAGCAGTACTTC. Translating gives CASSQDPTDEQYF.

The chain uses TRBV7-8 and TRBJ2-3, with 9 bases aligning to TRBD1. J gave up 0 bases and V 5 bases, and 3 bases lay outside the gene matches. CDR3 size: 15 residues. Looked up from germline, CDR1 is SGHVS and CDR2 is FQNEAQ. CDR3 sequence (DNA): TGTGCCAGCAGCATACAGGGGGCGAGCACAGATACGCAGTATTTT. Translation gives CASSIQGASTDTQYF. Filled out from reference TRBV7-8 and TRBJ2-3, the complete variable domain reads GAGVSQSPRYKVAKRGQDVALRCDPISGHVSLFWYQQALGQGPEFLTYFQNEAQLDKSGLPSDRFFAERPEGSVSTLKIQRTQQEDSAVYLCASSIQGASTDTQYFGPGTRLTVL.

The V call is TRBV6-2 or TRBV6-3, the J call TRBJ2-1, with 10 nucleotides matching TRBD2. The CDR3 extends over 17 amino acids. Per the germline V gene, CDR1 is MNHEY and CDR2 is SVGEGT. V lost 5 bases, J lost 4 bases, and 11 bases stayed unmatched. CDR3 coding DNA: TGTGCCAGCAGTAACGGACTAGCGGAAAAAACTTACAATGAGCAGTTCTTC. As protein: CASSNGLAEKTYNEQFF.

This chain connects TRBV7-9 to TRBJ1-4; 8 bases fit TRBD1. The ends lost 11 bases at V and 8 bases at J; junction bases unmatched: 10. The CDR3 has 13 amino acids. The germline V gene has CDR1 SEHNR and CDR2 FQNEAQ (reference sequence). Here the CDR3 DNA reads TGTGCCGGAACCGGGACAGGAGGAGAAAAACTGTTTTTT. Translation: CAGTGTGGEKLFF.

The DNA for the CDR3 is TGTGCCAGCAGCTTAGATTGGGCGGGGTCCGGCTATGGCTACACCTTC. Translated: CASSLDWAGSGYGYTF. The J gene is TRBJ1-2, the V gene TRBV7-2, with D unresolved. The V and J ends lost 1 base and 4 bases respectively, with 16 bases between them. The CDR3 spans 16 residues. Germline V gene data show CDR1 as SGHTA and CDR2 as FQGNSA.

This chain connects TRBV20-1 to TRBJ2-1; TRBD2 aligns across 9 bases. In germline, CDR1 is DFQATT, CDR2 SNEGSKA (reference sequence). The CDR3 loop spans 15 amino acids. Trimming cost V 2 bases and J 6 bases; bases outside gene matches: 8. CDR3 region: CSARSPAGGFNEQFF. The CDR3 coding sequence is TGCAGTGCTAGAAGCCCAGCGGGGGGATTCAATGAGCAGTTCTTC.

V and J are TRBV5-1 and TRBJ2-2; D gene unclear. The germline V gene encodes CDR1 SGHRS and CDR2 YFSETQ. The CDR3 loop spans 15 amino acids. With 0 bases removed from V and 2 bases from J, the gap between germline ends came to 8 bases. The CDR3: CASSLGPENTGELFF. CDR3 bases: TGCGCCAGCAGCTTGGGTCCGGAAAACACCGGGGAGCTGTTTTTT.

The sample holds a few counts of this clonotype. The chain recombines TRBV2 with TRBJ2-5, with D unresolved. Germline CDR1 and CDR2: SNHLY and FYNNEI. This CDR3 comprises 13 residues. The V gene lost 4 bases and the J gene lost 11 bases, with 17 bases spanning the gap. The CDR3 nucleotides read TGTGCCAGCAGTGCCGAGGATTACGAGGCGCAGTACTTC. Protein sequence: CASSAEDYEAQYF.

The V and J genes are TRBV20-1 and TRBJ2-1; D possibly corresponds to TRBD2 (5 bases). The CDR3 spans 13 residues. Germline loops: CDR1 DFQATT, CDR2 SNEGSKA (reference sequence). The ends were cut back, 8 bases at V and 0 bases at J, with 11 bases in the middle. DNA for the CDR3: TGCAGTACTATGGGGAGCTCCTACAATGAGCAGTTCTTC. Protein product: CSTMGSSYNEQFF.

The sample holds a few counts of this clonotype. At one end the junction does not follow the germline gene, possibly because of a read error. The CDR3 region is CASSLGAGSTIYF. For the CDR3, the DNA is TGTGCTAGCAGCTTAGGGGCAGGCAGCACCATATATTTT. The chain joins TRBV7-7 to TRBJ1-3, with D maybe TRBD1 (5 bases). CDR1 and CDR2 (germline): SSHAT, FNYEAQ (reference sequence). The CDR3 length is 13 residues. The full variable domain, completed using reference TRBV7-7 and TRBJ1-3, is GAGVSQSPRYKVTKRGQDVTLRCDPISSHATLYWYQQALGQGPEFLTYFNYEAQPDKSGLPSDRFSAERPEGSISTLTIQRTEQRDSAMYRCASSLGAGSTIYFGEGSWLTVV.

This clonotype is a singleton in its sample. The chain uses TRBV3-1 and TRBJ2-1, with a tentative D call TRBD1 (6 bases). CDR3 length: 15 residues. Germline V gene lookup returns CDR1 LGHDT and CDR2 YNNKEL (reference sequence). With 2 bases removed from V and 8 bases from J, the gap between germline ends came to 16 bases. The CDR3: CASSQSLDSGYEQFF. In nucleotides, the CDR3 is TGTGCCAGCAGCCAAAGTCTGGACAGTGGCTATGAGCAGTTCTTC.

The V call is TRBV29-1, the J call TRBJ1-2; possible D gene TRBD1, 5 bases. Germline loops: CDR1 SQVTM, CDR2 ANQGSEA. CDR3 length: 13 amino acids. Trimming took 4 bases from V and 6 from J, leaving 15 bases between them. CDR3 protein: CSVVITGGDGYTF. CDR3 DNA sequence: TGCAGCGTTGTAATAACAGGCGGGGATGGCTACACCTTC.

The J gene is TRBJ1-4, the V gene TRBV6-5, with D possibly TRBD1 on 5 matching bases. Germline V gives CDR1 MNHEY, CDR2 SVGAGI. Trimming left V 6 bases short and J 5 bases short, with 10 bases between. The length of the CDR3 is 13 residues. The chain's CDR3 is CASRTVGNEKLFF. For the CDR3, the DNA is TGTGCCAGCAGGACAGTGGGGAATGAAAAACTGTTTTTT.

This clonotype was counted a few times. The chain couples TRBV27 to TRBJ1-1; D gene ambiguous. The V and J ends lost 3 bases and 1 base respectively, with 6 bases between them. CDR1 and CDR2 (germline): MNHEY, SMNVEV (reference sequence). The CDR3 is 13 amino acids. CDR3 amino acids: CASSFNENTEAFF. The CDR3, as DNA: TGTGCCAGCAGTTTTAACGAGAACACTGAAGCTTTCTTT.

The chain joins TRBV29-1 to TRBJ1-2; D possibly corresponds to TRBD1 (6 bases). The CDR3 consists of 13 residues. CDR1 SQVTM and CDR2 ANQGSEA come from the germline V gene. V was trimmed by 6 bases and J by 4 bases, leaving 15 bases between them. The CDR3 loop reads CSVGRDIPYGYTF. The CDR3 DNA follows: TGCAGCGTGGGCCGGGACATACCCTATGGCTACACCTTC.

This chain uses TRBV29-1 with TRBJ2-5, with TRBD1 matching over 10 bases. CDR1 is SQVTM and CDR2 is ANQGSEA in the germline V gene. CDR3 length equals 14 residues. With V trimmed by 6 bases and J by 5 bases, 9 bases remained unmatched. CDR3 protein: CSVAWDRGNETQYF. The CDR3 DNA reads TGCAGCGTCGCCTGGGACAGGGGTAATGAGACCCAGTACTTC.

Only a few counts were recorded for this clonotype. The genes are TRBV10-3 and TRBJ2-5; D assignment may be TRBD1 or TRBD2 (5 bases each). Germline V gene sequence: CDR1 ENHRY, CDR2 SYGVKD. This CDR3 region has 15 residues. Trimming took 3 bases from V and 2 from J, leaving 13 bases between them. This chain's CDR3 is CAISDVGGPQETQYF. CDR3 DNA sequence: TGTGCCATCAGTGATGTTGGGGGACCGCAAGAGACCCAGTACTTC.

This clonotype was detected only a few times. The gene calls are TRBV11-2 and TRBJ2-3, with 12 bases lining up with TRBD2. The CDR3 is 14 residues long. CDR1 and CDR2 (germline): SGHAT, FQNNGV. Losses at the gene ends were 10 bases for V and 2 bases for J; bases not matched to a gene: 4. CDR3 coding DNA: TGTGCCACGCGGACTAGCGGGACCACAGATACGCAGTATTTT. Translated: CATRTSGTTDTQYF.

The chain is built from TRBV5-6 and TRBJ1-3, with unresolved D. This CDR3 comprises 15 residues. CDR1 is SGHDT, CDR2 YYEEEE, per germline. The V gene lost 0 bases and the J gene lost 0 bases, with 7 bases spanning the gap. The CDR3 nucleotides are TGTGCCAGCAGCTTGGGGCAGTTCTCTGGAAACACCATATATTTT. It encodes CASSLGQFSGNTIYF.

The V gene is TRBV6-6, the J gene TRBJ2-1, with D unclear. Germline V gene data show CDR1 as MNHNY and CDR2 as SVGAGI (reference sequence). The CDR3 covers 17 residues. Between the trimmed V and J ends, which lost 5 bases and 9 bases, there was a span of 26 bases. In nucleotides, the CDR3 is TGTGCCAGCAGTCCCAATAGGGCTACCCTGGGGTGGACTGAGCAGTTCTTC. It yields the protein CASSPNRATLGWTEQFF.

This clonotype was seen more than once but under ten times. This chain links TRBV7-3 with TRBJ2-1; the D gene is possibly TRBD1 (5 bases). The V gene lost 3 bases and the J gene lost 6 bases, with 9 bases spanning the gap. This CDR3 has 13 residues. Germline loops: CDR1 SGHTA, CDR2 FQGTGA. CDR3 in DNA: TGTGCCAGCAGCTTCCTCCAGGGCAATGAGCAGTTCTTC. It specifies CASSFLQGNEQFF.

The V call is TRBV2, the J call TRBJ2-1; the D is unclear. This CDR3 comprises 14 residues. Trimming removed 5 bases from V and 1 base from J, with 9 bases in between. Germline CDR1 and CDR2: SNHLY and FYNNEI. CDR3 nucleotide sequence: TGTGCCAGCAGTCTAGTAAGGTCCTACAATGAGCAGTTCTTC. It encodes CASSLVRSYNEQFF.